The next 14 T cell receptor beta chains were all read from a single sample in a study of CD8+ T cells in alopecia areata. Following RNA extraction, reverse transcription yielded cDNA that acted as the sequencing template. Assay: immunoSEQ multiplex PCR; the TCRdb copy retains only in-frame clones and omits some. The sample shows hundreds of thousands of clones, roughly two thirds of them seen only once. Sequenced here: CD4+ T cells sorted from blood, sampled at week 0. The source is a human donor with alopecia areata.

The chain has TRBV10-3 and TRBJ1-6; perhaps TRBD1 as D (5 bases). The V end was cut by 0 bases, the J end by 5 bases, with 11 bases between. Germline-derived CDR1 and CDR2 are ENHRY and SYGVKD. This CDR3 comprises 16 residues. For the CDR3, the DNA is TGTGCCATCAGTGAGTCTGAGGGACTGAATAATTCACCCCTCCACTTT. Protein: CAISESEGLNNSPLHF.

The rearrangement joins TRBV27 to TRBJ2-7, with 7 bases aligning to TRBD1. Germline CDR1 is MNHEY and CDR2 is SMNVEV (reference sequence). The ends lost 6 bases at V and 3 bases at J; junction bases unmatched: 11. The CDR3 spans 15 residues. CDR3 sequence: CASSRHGQANYEQYF. The CDR3 region has the DNA TGTGCCAGCAGCCGCCATGGACAGGCCAACTACGAGCAGTACTTC.

The chain employs TRBV6-1 and TRBJ2-6; no definite D call. V was cut by 7 bases and J by 4 bases, with 11 bases left in between. Germline loops: CDR1 MNHNS, CDR2 SASEGT. This CDR3 is 14 amino acids long. This CDR3 reads CASKKGSGANVLTF. CDR3 in DNA: TGTGCCAGCAAAAAAGGGTCGGGGGCCAACGTCCTGACTTTC.

This chain links TRBV18 with TRBJ2-4; 9 bases agree with TRBD1. Germline trimming cut 0 bases from V and 2 bases from J; bases unmatched to any gene: 8. This CDR3 comprises 18 residues. Germline CDR1 is KGHSH and CDR2 is LQKENI. The CDR3 region has the DNA TGTGCCAGCTCACCACCAACGGGACAGGGTGTTTCCAAAAACATTCAGTACTTC. Protein product: CASSPPTGQGVSKNIQYF.

The chain carries TRBV30 and TRBJ1-2; D gene unclear. The germline gives CDR1 GTSNPN, CDR2 SVGIG (reference sequence). The CDR3 is 12 residues long. V was trimmed by 5 bases and J by 4 bases, leaving 11 bases between them. DNA for the CDR3: TGTGCCTGGGTCCTTCACAGCTATGGCTACACCTTC. Translation gives CAWVLHSYGYTF.

The gene calls are TRBV29-1 and TRBJ2-5, with D perhaps TRBD1 or TRBD2 (5 bases each). The CDR3 totals 14 residues. V shed 6 bases and J shed 1 base, with 15 bases lying between them. Per germline, CDR1 SQVTM and CDR2 ANQGSEA. The DNA for the CDR3 is TGCAGCGTAGAGTCGGGACCACTCCAAGAGACCCAGTACTTC. Amino acids: CSVESGPLQETQYF.

The chain recombines TRBV29-1 with TRBJ1-2, with 7 nucleotides matching TRBD1. CDR1 SQVTM and CDR2 ANQGSEA come from the germline V gene. The CDR3 is 14 residues long. V shed 4 bases and J 4 bases; nucleotides not matched to a gene: 9. CDR3 residues: CSVGPDRRGYGYTF. In DNA, the CDR3 is TGCAGCGTTGGCCCGGACAGGAGGGGCTATGGCTACACCTTC. The entire variable domain, with the rest obtained from reference TRBV29-1 and TRBJ1-2, is as follows: SAVISQKPSRDICQRGTSLTIQCQVDSQVTMMFWYRQQPGQSLTLIATANQGSEATYESGFVIDKFPISRPNLTFSTLTVSNMSPEDSSIYLCSVGPDRRGYGYTFGSGTRLTVV.

The chain combines TRBV4-2 with TRBJ2-1, with 7 positions matching TRBD1. Germline trimming cut 0 bases from V and 0 bases from J; bases unmatched to any gene: 5. The germline V gene has CDR1 LGHNA and CDR2 YNFKEQ. This CDR3 has 17 amino acids. The CDR3 region has the DNA TGTGCCAGCAGCCAAGATAGGGGGCCCCTCTCCTACAATGAGCAGTTCTTC. The encoded protein is CASSQDRGPLSYNEQFF.

The chain couples TRBV5-1 to TRBJ1-1; D remains ambiguous. Looked up from germline, CDR1 is SGHRS and CDR2 is YFSETQ. This CDR3 is 14 amino acids long. Trimming left V 5 bases short and J 0 bases short, with 11 bases between. The CDR3 DNA reads TGCGCCAGCAGTCCAGTTTCCATGAACACTGAAGCTTTCTTT. Amino acids: CASSPVSMNTEAFF.

This sequence joins TRBV20-1 and TRBJ1-2, with a tentative D call TRBD1 (5 bases). The V and J ends lost 5 bases and 7 bases respectively, with 11 bases between them. The CDR3 sequence is 11 residues long. CDR1 and CDR2 from the germline V gene are DFQATT and SNEGSKA (reference sequence). DNA of the CDR3: TGCAGTGCTTTCCAGGGTGGTGGCTACACCTTC. Translation gives CSAFQGGGYTF.

In this sample, this clone turned up once. The genes are TRBV7-3 and TRBJ2-1; 8 nucleotides match TRBD2. V lost 6 bases and J lost 7; bases outside the gene matches: 8. Germline loops: CDR1 SGHTA, CDR2 FQGTGA. This CDR3 is built from 14 residues. CDR3: CASSPGLALNEQFF. CDR3 nucleotides: TGTGCCAGCAGTCCCGGACTAGCTTTAAATGAGCAGTTCTTC.

This clone was observed a handful of times. The rearrangement uses TRBV14 and TRBJ1-1; no definite D call. CDR1 and CDR2 from the germline V gene are SGHDN and FVKESK. Trimming took 1 base from V and 6 from J, leaving 12 bases between them. The CDR3 has 14 residues. CDR3 residues: CASSQVSWTAEAFF. CDR3 coding DNA: TGTGCCAGCAGCCAAGTAAGTTGGACCGCTGAAGCTTTCTTT. Complete variable domain (other parts from reference TRBV14 and TRBJ1-1): EAGVTQFPSHSVIEKGQTVTLRCDPISGHDNLYWYRRVMGKEIKFLLHFVKESKQDESGMPNNRFLAERTGGTYSTLKVQPAELEDSGVYFCASSQVSWTAEAFFGQGTRLTVV.

The chain joins TRBV27 to TRBJ2-1, with 10 bases aligning to TRBD2. Germline CDR1 reads MNHEY; CDR2 reads SMNVEV (reference sequence). This CDR3 comprises 14 residues. V lost 5 bases and J lost 4; bases outside the gene matches: 2. The DNA for the CDR3 is TGTGCCAGCAGTGAAGCGGGGGGGTACAATGAGCAGTTCTTC. This translates into CASSEAGGYNEQFF.

Of note for this clone: This specimen includes other DNA sequences encoding the same CDR3. The chain combines TRBV12-5 with TRBJ2-3, with D hard to call. Trimming stripped 3 bases from V and 6 bases from J, with 7 bases between. The V gene's germline CDR1 is LGHNT and CDR2 FRNRAP. CDR3 length: 12 residues. Written as DNA, the CDR3 is TGTGCTAGTGGTTTAGTTCCGGATACGCAGTATTTT. Translated, it gives CASGLVPDTQYF. The whole variable domain, filled in from reference TRBV12-5 and TRBJ2-3, reads DARVTQTPRHKVTEMGQEVTMRCQPILGHNTVFWYRQTMMQGLELLAYFRNRAPLDDSGMPKDRFSAEMPDATLATLKIQPSEPRDSAVYFCASGLVPDTQYFGPGTRLTVL.